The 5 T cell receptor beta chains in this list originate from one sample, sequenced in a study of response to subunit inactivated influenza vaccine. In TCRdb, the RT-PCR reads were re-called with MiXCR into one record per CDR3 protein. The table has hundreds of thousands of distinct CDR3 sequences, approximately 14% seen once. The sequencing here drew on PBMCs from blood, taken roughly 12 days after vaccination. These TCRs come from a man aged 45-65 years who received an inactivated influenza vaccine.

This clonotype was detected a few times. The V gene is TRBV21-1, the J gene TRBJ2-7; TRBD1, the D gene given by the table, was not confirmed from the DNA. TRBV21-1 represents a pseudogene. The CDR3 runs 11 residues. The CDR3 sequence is CASSRRTAQYF. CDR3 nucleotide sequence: TGTGCCAGCAGCCGGAGGACAGCGCAGTACTTC.

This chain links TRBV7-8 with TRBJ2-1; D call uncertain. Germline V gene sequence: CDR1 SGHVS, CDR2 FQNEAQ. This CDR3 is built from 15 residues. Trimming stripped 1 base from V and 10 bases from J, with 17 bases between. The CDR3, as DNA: TGTGCCAGCAGCTTAGGGCGTTTGGGCGATGAGGAGCAGTTCTTC. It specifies CASSLGRLGDEEQFF.

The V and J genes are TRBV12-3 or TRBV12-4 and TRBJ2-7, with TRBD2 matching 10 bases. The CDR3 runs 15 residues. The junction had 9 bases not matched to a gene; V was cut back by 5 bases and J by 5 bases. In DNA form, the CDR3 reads TGTGCCAGCAGTGCAACGGGACTAGCGTCCAACGAGCAGTACTTC. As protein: CASSATGLASNEQYF.

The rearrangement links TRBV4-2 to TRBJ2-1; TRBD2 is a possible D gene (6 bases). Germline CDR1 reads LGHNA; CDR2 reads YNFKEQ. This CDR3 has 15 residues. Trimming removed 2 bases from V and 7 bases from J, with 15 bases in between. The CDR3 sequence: CASSQSLRGGNEQFF. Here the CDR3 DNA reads TGTGCCAGCAGCCAATCTTTGCGGGGAGGAAATGAGCAGTTCTTC.

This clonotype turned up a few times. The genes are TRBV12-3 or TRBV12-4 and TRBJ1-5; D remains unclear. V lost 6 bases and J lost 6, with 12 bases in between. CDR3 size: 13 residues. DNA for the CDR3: TGTGCCAGCAGCCGCGTAGAGAGTCAGCCCCAGCATTTT. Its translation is CASSRVESQPQHF.